Shown below are 17 T cell receptor beta chains from a single sample sequenced in a study of beta chain features in type 1 diabetes. Reverse transcription of all isolated RNA meant that expressed TCRB transcripts were sequenced. The assay was immunoSEQ multiplex PCR, and TCRdb's table has in-frame clones only and misses some. The sample holds some 99,000 clones, almost 40% seen once. The specimen was stem cell memory CD4+ T cells from blood. The receptors were sampled from a woman younger than 35 in good health.

This chain connects TRBV7-9 to TRBJ2-7; D may be TRBD2 (6 bases). Trimming took off 1 base at V and 2 bases at J, with 6 bases between the two ends. The CDR3 has 13 residues. In germline, CDR1 is SEHNR, CDR2 FQNEAQ (reference sequence). CDR3 protein: CASSLGLAYEQYF. Written as DNA, the CDR3 is TGTGCCAGCAGCTTAGGACTAGCCTACGAGCAGTACTTC.

V usage is TRBV28 and J usage is TRBJ2-5; 7 nucleotides align to TRBD2. The CDR3 runs 15 residues. The V gene end was trimmed by 3 bases and the J gene end by 2 bases; junction bases not matched to a gene: 6. Germline assignment: CDR1 MDHEN and CDR2 SYDVKM. Here the CDR3 DNA reads TGTGCCAGCAGTTTGAGGGCGGGAGTACAAGAGACCCAGTACTTC. It specifies CASSLRAGVQETQYF. Full variable domain (outside the CDR3, taken from reference TRBV28 and TRBJ2-5): DVKVTQSSRYLVKRTGEKVFLECVQDMDHENMFWYRQDPGLGLRLIYFSYDVKMKEKGDIPEGYSVSREKKERFSLILESASTNQTSMYLCASSLRAGVQETQYFGPGTRLLVL.

This chain connects TRBV27 to TRBJ1-5; 10 bases map to TRBD1. The germline gives CDR1 MNHEY, CDR2 SMNVEV (reference sequence). Unmatched junction bases numbered 5, after V lost 6 bases and J lost 3 bases. The CDR3 has 15 amino acids. CDR3 residues: CASRRGQGHNQPQHF. DNA of the CDR3: TGTGCCAGCAGGAGGGGACAGGGGCACAATCAGCCCCAGCATTTT.

The J gene is TRBJ1-5, the V gene TRBV30; TRBD1 agrees at 7 bases. Per the germline V gene, CDR1 is GTSNPN and CDR2 is SVGIG (reference sequence). The CDR3 extends over 13 amino acids. With 3 bases clipped from V and 7 bases from J, the junction kept 6 bases outside the gene matches. CDR3 protein: CAWRRQGSQPQHF. CDR3 nucleotide sequence: TGTGCCTGGAGGCGACAGGGAAGCCAGCCCCAGCATTTT.

CDR3 nucleotides: TGTGCCACCAGCAGAGATACAGGGGAAAACATTCAGTACTTC. Its translation is CATSRDTGENIQYF. The rearrangement joins TRBV15 to TRBJ2-4; 7 positions match TRBD1. This CDR3 has 14 residues. V gave up 0 bases and J gave up 5 bases; unmatched junction bases: 1. Germline values: CDR1 LNHNV, CDR2 YYDKDF (reference sequence). Combining the CDR3 with reference TRBV15 and TRBJ2-4 gives the whole variable domain DAMVIQNPRYQVTQFGKPVTLSCSQTLNHNVMYWYQQKSSQAPKLLFHYYDKDFNNEADTPDNFQSRRPNTSFCFLDIRSPGLGDTAMYLCATSRDTGENIQYFGAGTRLSVL.

This clone was seen more than once but under ten times. The chain links TRBV6-5 to TRBJ1-4; maybe TRBD1 (5 bases). The CDR3 has 16 amino acids. Germline V CDR1 and CDR2: MNHEY, SVGAGI. Trimming left V 0 bases short and J 8 bases short, with 16 bases between. CDR3 DNA sequence: TGTGCCAGCAGTTACTCGTACCCCGGGCGGGGGGAAAAACTGTTTTTT. It yields the protein CASSYSYPGRGEKLFF.

This clone was observed a few times. The DNA for the CDR3 is TGTGCCAGCTCACTATGGGACTCACCCTACAATGAGCAGTTCTTC. Its translation: CASSLWDSPYNEQFF. The genes are TRBV18 and TRBJ2-1; D is possibly TRBD2 (6 bases). CDR3 length equals 15 residues. V shed 4 bases and J shed 2 bases, with 12 bases lying between them. Per the germline V gene, CDR1 is KGHSH and CDR2 is LQKENI.

V and J are TRBV18 and TRBJ2-7; 12 bases are a match to TRBD1. This CDR3 is built from 14 residues. Losses at the gene ends were 3 bases for V and 5 bases for J; bases not matched to a gene: 2. Germline V gene data show CDR1 as KGHSH and CDR2 as LQKENI. DNA for the CDR3: TGTGCCAGCTCACCGGGACAGGGGGCCCACGAGCAGTACTTC. Translating gives CASSPGQGAHEQYF.

The gene calls are TRBV28 and TRBJ2-1, with D unresolved. This CDR3 is built from 13 residues. Germline V lookup: CDR1 MDHEN, CDR2 SYDVKM. The V gene lost 5 bases and the J gene lost 9 bases, with 14 bases spanning the gap. The CDR3 region has the DNA TGTGCCAGCAGTGCCCGTAGTCTCCCTGAGCAGTTCTTC. It encodes CASSARSLPEQFF.

This chain links TRBV6-6 with TRBJ2-3; 8 positions agree with TRBD2. The junction had 7 bases not matched to a gene; V was cut back by 11 bases and J by 3 bases. The length of the CDR3 is 13 residues. Germline CDR1 reads MNHNY; CDR2 reads SVGAGI (reference sequence). CDR3 in DNA: TGTGCCGGCTCCGGGAGGGTGACAGATACGCAGTATTTT. This gives the protein CAGSGRVTDTQYF.

This clone showed up just a few times. The J gene is TRBJ1-1, the V gene TRBV28, with D unclear. CDR3 size: 14 residues. The germline V gene has CDR1 MDHEN and CDR2 SYDVKM. Trimming stripped 3 bases from V and 6 bases from J, with 14 bases between. The CDR3 here is CASSFAQSIPEAFF. The DNA of the CDR3 is TGTGCCAGCAGTTTTGCGCAATCGATCCCTGAAGCTTTCTTT.

This chain uses TRBV6-5 with TRBJ2-5; maybe TRBD2 (6 bases). The V end was cut by 0 bases, the J end by 8 bases, with 7 bases between. The CDR3 runs to 12 residues. CDR1 is MNHEY and CDR2 is SVGAGI in the germline V gene. The CDR3 DNA follows: TGTGCCAGCAGTTACTCGGGGGGTACCCAGTACTTC. This gives the protein CASSYSGGTQYF.

This chain uses TRBV7-9 with TRBJ1-2; 7 nucleotides line up with TRBD1. This CDR3 is 13 amino acids long. Losses at the gene ends were 7 bases for V and 4 bases for J; bases not matched to a gene: 6. The germline gives CDR1 SEHNR, CDR2 FQNEAQ (reference sequence). The CDR3 is CASNRDSPYGYTF. The CDR3 DNA reads as TGTGCCAGCAACAGGGACAGCCCCTATGGCTACACCTTC.

The chain recombines TRBV4-2 with TRBJ2-1; 9 bases are a match to TRBD1. Unmatched junction bases numbered 9, after V lost 2 bases and J lost 7 bases. The germline V gene encodes CDR1 LGHNA and CDR2 YNFKEQ. The CDR3 consists of 16 residues. CDR3 region: CASSQTGTGTSNEQFF. DNA of the CDR3: TGTGCCAGCAGCCAAACCGGGACAGGGACTTCAAATGAGCAGTTCTTC.

CDR3 nucleotide sequence: TGTGCCAGTAGTATACCCGGAGAGACCCAGTACTTC. It translates to CASSIPGETQYF. The genes are TRBV19 and TRBJ2-5, with no clear D. The CDR3 has 12 amino acids. Germline V gene lookup returns CDR1 LNHDA and CDR2 SQIVND (reference sequence). With 2 bases removed from V and 4 bases from J, the gap between germline ends came to 5 bases. The full variable domain, in which reference TRBV19 and TRBJ2-5 provide the parts outside the CDR3, is DGGITQSPKYLFRKEGQNVTLSCEQNLNHDAMYWYRQDPGQGLRLIYYSQIVNDFQKGDIAEGYSVSREKKESFPLTVTSAQKNPTAFYLCASSIPGETQYFGPGTRLLVL.

This clone has just one count. The V call is TRBV18, the J call TRBJ1-2, with 9 bases that match TRBD1. The CDR3 length is 14 residues. Per germline, CDR1 KGHSH and CDR2 LQKENI. After removal of 3 bases from V and 8 bases from J, the junction contained 7 bases not matched to a gene. For the CDR3, the DNA is TGTGCCAGCTCACCCATCCCGGACAGGGGAGGCTACACCTTC. Amino acid sequence: CASSPIPDRGGYTF.

The V and J genes are TRBV2 and TRBJ2-4; D uncertain. CDR1 SNHLY and CDR2 FYNNEI come from the germline V gene. There are 14 residues in the CDR3. Trimming removed 7 bases from V and 0 bases from J, with 10 bases in between. CDR3 sequence: CASNPRLAKNIQYF. The CDR3 bases are TGTGCCAGCAACCCTCGACTAGCCAAAAACATTCAGTACTTC.